The 16 T cell receptor beta chains below come from one sample, sequenced in a study of OX40 agonist ivuxolimab in advanced cancers. Sequenced by immunoSEQ multiplex PCR; TCRdb stores in-frame clones only, minus some. The profile shows about 60,000 clones, 75% to 90% of them singletons. This sample comprised CD4+ or CD8+ T cells sorted from blood, obtained in a trial of the OX40 agonist ivuxolimab. The receptor source for this set is an adult with an advanced solid tumor such as melanoma, head and neck, liver or kidney cancer.

The chain links TRBV10-2 to TRBJ1-5; no reliable D call. The germline gives CDR1 WSHSY, CDR2 SAAADI. The CDR3 runs to 16 residues. V was pared by 1 base and J by 6 bases, with 16 bases between. Here the CDR3 reads CASSELRAQLGQPQHF. For the CDR3, the DNA is TGCGCCAGCAGTGAGTTACGGGCCCAGTTGGGTCAGCCCCAGCATTTT.

CDR3 sequence reads: CASSPGTGLGEQFF. The CDR3 DNA reads as TGTGCCAGCTCACCAGGGACAGGCTTGGGGGAGCAGTTCTTC. This chain joins TRBV18 and TRBJ2-1, with 8 positions matching TRBD1. V was clipped by 2 bases and J by 10 bases; unmatched bases: 7. CDR1 is KGHSH and CDR2 is LQKENI in the germline V gene. The CDR3 covers 14 residues.

The chain combines TRBV7-9 with TRBJ1-1; no reliable D call. V lost 5 bases and J 4 bases, leaving 14 bases between the germline ends. Looked up from germline, CDR1 is SEHNR and CDR2 is FQNEAQ (reference sequence). The CDR3 length is 14 residues. CDR3 region: CASSRGFAATEAFF. The CDR3 DNA sequence: TGTGCCAGCAGCCGAGGTTTTGCGGCCACTGAAGCTTTCTTT.

This chain uses TRBV6-5 with TRBJ2-2; the match to TRBD2 covers 7 bases. The CDR3 is 16 residues long. CDR1 and CDR2 from the germline V gene are MNHEY and SVGAGI. With V trimmed by 4 bases and J by 3 bases, 8 bases remained unmatched. Written as DNA, the CDR3 is TGTGCCAGCAGTTCTCTTCCCCGGGGGGACACCGGGGAGCTGTTTTTT. It yields the protein CASSSLPRGDTGELFF.

V is TRBV18 and J is TRBJ1-1; 8 bases fit TRBD1. The V gene end was trimmed by 6 bases and the J gene end by 7 bases; junction bases not matched to a gene: 10. This CDR3 is 14 amino acids long. CDR1 is KGHSH and CDR2 is LQKENI in the germline V gene. The CDR3: CASSPGQGVGEAFF. For the CDR3, the DNA is TGTGCCAGCTCCCCCGGACAGGGAGTCGGTGAAGCTTTCTTT.

The V call is TRBV6-4, the J call TRBJ1-3; D unresolved. CDR3 length: 15 amino acids. Looked up from germline, CDR1 is MRHNA and CDR2 is SNTAGT. Trimming removed 6 bases from V and 0 bases from J, with 12 bases in between. The chain's CDR3 is CASRDTSSSGNTIYF. CDR3 DNA: TGTGCCAGCAGAGATACATCGAGCTCTGGAAACACCATATATTTT.

This clone came up once. V gene TRBV7-6 combines with J gene TRBJ2-5; 8 bases are a match to TRBD2. J was trimmed by 2 bases and V by 5 bases; bases with no gene match: 10. CDR3 length: 16 residues. Germline V gene lookup returns CDR1 SGHVS and CDR2 FNYEAQ. CDR3 DNA sequence: TGTGCCAGCAGCCTTATGGCGGGAGGCTCTCAAGAGACCCAGTACTTC. Translating gives CASSLMAGGSQETQYF.

The chain recombines TRBV5-1 with TRBJ2-3, with D unresolved. V lost 0 bases to trimming and J lost 2 bases, with 10 bases between them. The CDR3 extends over 15 amino acids. In germline, CDR1 is SGHRS, CDR2 YFSETQ. Here the CDR3 reads CASSLVGTTTDTQYF. The CDR3 nucleotides are TGCGCCAGCAGCTTGGTGGGAACGACCACAGATACGCAGTATTTT. Supplemented by reference TRBV5-1 and TRBJ2-3, the full variable domain reads KAGVTQTPRYLIKTRGQQVTLSCSPISGHRSVSWYQQTPGQGLQFLFEYFSETQRNKGNFPGRFSGRQFSNSRSEMNVSTLELGDSALYLCASSLVGTTTDTQYFGPGTRLTVL.

This clone was observed a single time. The chain combines TRBV7-2 with TRBJ2-5; 7 bases align to TRBD2. Germline assignment: CDR1 SGHTA and CDR2 FQGNSA. The V gene end was trimmed by 4 bases and the J gene end by 5 bases; junction bases not matched to a gene: 7. The CDR3 has 14 residues. CDR3 nucleotide sequence: TGTGCCAGCAGCTCTTCTGGGCGGGGGGAGACCCAGTACTTC. Its translation is CASSSSGRGETQYF. The variable domain in full, with the rest retrieved from reference TRBV7-2 and TRBJ2-5, is GAGVSQSPSNKVTEKGKDVELRCDPISGHTALYWYRQSLGQGLEFLIYFQGNSAPDKSGLPSDRFSAERTGGSVSTLTIQRTQQEDSAVYLCASSSSGRGETQYFGPGTRLLVL.

The chain uses TRBV28 and TRBJ1-1; no firm D call. The CDR3 runs to 15 residues. The germline V gene has CDR1 MDHEN and CDR2 SYDVKM. Trimming took 5 bases from V and 1 from J, leaving 14 bases between them. In DNA form, the CDR3 reads TGTGCCAGCAGTCGACCGCCCTGGGAGAACACTGAAGCTTTCTTT. This codes for CASSRPPWENTEAFF.

Concerning this clone: Compared with germline, one end of the junction differs, possibly owing to a read error. V and J are TRBV30 and TRBJ1-4; 11 positions agree with TRBD1. Germline CDR1 is GTSNPN and CDR2 is SVGIG (reference sequence). The CDR3 contains 14 residues. CDR3 in DNA: TGTGCCTGGAGGGGACCGGGACAGGGGGAAAAACTGTCTTTT. Its protein product is CAWRGPGQGEKLSF.

The chain recombines TRBV9 with TRBJ2-1; the match to TRBD2 covers 10 bases. The germline V gene encodes CDR1 SGDLS and CDR2 YYNGEE. Trimming cost V 0 bases and J 0 bases; bases outside gene matches: 12. The CDR3 length is 20 residues. For the CDR3, the DNA is TGTGCCAGCAGCGTAGTCCGACTAGCGGGCTCCCCGGTCTCCTACAATGAGCAGTTCTTC. Protein sequence: CASSVVRLAGSPVSYNEQFF.

This chain connects TRBV4-3 to TRBJ1-1; 8 nucleotides line up with TRBD1. CDR3 length equals 14 residues. CDR1 is LGHNA and CDR2 is YSLEER in the germline V gene. J gave up 4 bases and V 1 base, and 2 bases lay outside the gene matches. This chain's CDR3 is CASSQGQGPTEAFF. In DNA form, the CDR3 reads TGCGCCAGCAGCCAAGGACAGGGGCCCACTGAAGCTTTCTTT.

The chain has TRBV18 and TRBJ2-1, with a possible D match to TRBD1 (5 bases). With 4 bases removed from V and 5 bases from J, the gap between germline ends came to 15 bases. Germline CDR1 reads KGHSH; CDR2 reads LQKENI. The CDR3 has 15 amino acids. CDR3 nucleotides: TGTGCCAGCTCACGATACCAGGACACAAACAATGAGCAGTTCTTC. It yields the protein CASSRYQDTNNEQFF.

A single count supports this clone. CDR3 coding DNA: TGTGCCAGCAGCCGACCTCGGGGGAGGGGCCAAGAGACCCAGTACTTC. Translating it yields CASSRPRGRGQETQYF. The chain recombines TRBV11-1 with TRBJ2-5, with 7 bases lining up with TRBD2. Germline loops: CDR1 SGHAT, CDR2 FQDESV (reference sequence). The CDR3 consists of 16 residues. V trimming: 5 bases; J trimming: 1 base; junction bases outside the gene matches: 10. Full variable domain (outside the CDR3, taken from reference TRBV11-1 and TRBJ2-5): EAEVAQSPRYKITEKSQAVAFWCDPISGHATLYWYRQILGQGPELLVQFQDESVVDDSQLPKDRFSAERLKGVDSTLKIQPAELGDSAMYLCASSRPRGRGQETQYFGPGTRLLVL.

This rearrangement joins TRBV27 to TRBJ2-7; D unclear. Germline V gene sequence: CDR1 MNHEY, CDR2 SMNVEV (reference sequence). The CDR3 sequence is 14 residues long. With 0 bases removed from V and 0 bases from J, the gap between germline ends came to 6 bases. This CDR3 is CASSLSLSSYEQYF. The CDR3 nucleotides are TGTGCCAGCAGTTTATCTCTGAGCTCCTACGAGCAGTACTTC.